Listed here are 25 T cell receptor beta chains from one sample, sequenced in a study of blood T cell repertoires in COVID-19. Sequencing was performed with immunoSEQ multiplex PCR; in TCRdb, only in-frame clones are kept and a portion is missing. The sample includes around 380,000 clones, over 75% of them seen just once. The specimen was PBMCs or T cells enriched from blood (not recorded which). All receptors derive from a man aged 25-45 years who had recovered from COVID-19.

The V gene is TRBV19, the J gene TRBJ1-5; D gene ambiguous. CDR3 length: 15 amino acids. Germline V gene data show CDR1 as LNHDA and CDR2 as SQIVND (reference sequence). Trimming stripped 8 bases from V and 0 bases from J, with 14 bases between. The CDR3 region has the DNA TGTGCCAGTCAGACTCTATCATATAGCAATCAGCCCCAGCATTTT. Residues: CASQTLSYSNQPQHF.

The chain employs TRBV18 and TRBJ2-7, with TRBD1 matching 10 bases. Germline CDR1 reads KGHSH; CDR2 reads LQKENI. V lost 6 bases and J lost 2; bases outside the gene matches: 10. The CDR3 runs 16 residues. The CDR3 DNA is TGTGCCAGCTCCGCGATCGACAGGGGGCATGCCTACGAGCAGTACTTC. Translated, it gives CASSAIDRGHAYEQYF. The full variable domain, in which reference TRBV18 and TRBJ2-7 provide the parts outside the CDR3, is NAGVMQNPRHLVRRRGQEARLRCSPMKGHSHVYWYRQLPEEGLKFMVYLQKENIIDESGMPKERFSAEFPKEGPSILRIQQVVRGDSAAYFCASSAIDRGHAYEQYFGPGTRLTVT.

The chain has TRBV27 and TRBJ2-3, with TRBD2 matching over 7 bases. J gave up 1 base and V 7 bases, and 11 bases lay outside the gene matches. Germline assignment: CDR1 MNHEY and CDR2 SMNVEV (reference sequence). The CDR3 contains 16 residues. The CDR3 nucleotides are TGTGCCAGCACGGGGGGAGGTTTTAGGGGCACAGATACGCAGTATTTT. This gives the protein CASTGGGFRGTDTQYF.

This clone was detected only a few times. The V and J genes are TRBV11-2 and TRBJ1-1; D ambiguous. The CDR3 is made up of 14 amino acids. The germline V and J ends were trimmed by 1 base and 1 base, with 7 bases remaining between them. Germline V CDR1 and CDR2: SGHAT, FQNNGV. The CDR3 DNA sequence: TGTGCCAGCAGCTTAGTGATCAGGAACACTGAAGCTTTCTTT. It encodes CASSLVIRNTEAFF.

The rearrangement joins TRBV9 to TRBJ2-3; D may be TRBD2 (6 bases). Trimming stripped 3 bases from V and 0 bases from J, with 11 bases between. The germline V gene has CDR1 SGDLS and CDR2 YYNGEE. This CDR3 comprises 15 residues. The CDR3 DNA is TGTGCCAGCAGCGGCCGCGGGGTAAGCACAGATACGCAGTATTTT. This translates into CASSGRGVSTDTQYF.

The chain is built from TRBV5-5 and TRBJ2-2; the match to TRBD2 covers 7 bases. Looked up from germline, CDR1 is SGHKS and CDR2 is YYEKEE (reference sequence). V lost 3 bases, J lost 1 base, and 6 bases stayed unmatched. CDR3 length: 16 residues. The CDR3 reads CASSWGDYWNTGELFF. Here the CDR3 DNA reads TGTGCCAGCAGCTGGGGGGACTATTGGAACACCGGGGAGCTGTTTTTT.

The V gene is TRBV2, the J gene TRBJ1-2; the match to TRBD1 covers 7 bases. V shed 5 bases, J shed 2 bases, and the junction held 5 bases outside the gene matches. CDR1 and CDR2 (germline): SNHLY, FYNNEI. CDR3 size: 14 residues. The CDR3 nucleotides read TGTGCCAGCAGTCAACAGGGGTTGAACTATGGCTACACCTTC. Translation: CASSQQGLNYGYTF. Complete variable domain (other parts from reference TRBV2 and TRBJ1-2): EPEVTQTPSHQVTQMGQEVILRCVPISNHLYFYWYRQILGQKVEFLVSFYNNEISEKSEIFDDQFSVERPDGSNFTLKIRSTKLEDSAMYFCASSQQGLNYGYTFGSGTRLTVV.

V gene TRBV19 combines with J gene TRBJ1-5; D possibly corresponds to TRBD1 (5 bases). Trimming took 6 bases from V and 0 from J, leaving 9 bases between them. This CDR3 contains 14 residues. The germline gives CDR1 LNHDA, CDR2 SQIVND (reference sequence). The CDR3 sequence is CASRRQYSNQPQHF. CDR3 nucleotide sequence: TGTGCCAGTAGAAGACAGTATAGCAATCAGCCCCAGCATTTT.

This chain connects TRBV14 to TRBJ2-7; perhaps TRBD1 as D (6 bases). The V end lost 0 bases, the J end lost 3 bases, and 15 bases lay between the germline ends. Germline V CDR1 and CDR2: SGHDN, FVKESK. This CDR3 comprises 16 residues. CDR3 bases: TGTGCCAGCAGCCAAGATTCAGGGGTACCCATCTACGAGCAGTACTTC. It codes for CASSQDSGVPIYEQYF.

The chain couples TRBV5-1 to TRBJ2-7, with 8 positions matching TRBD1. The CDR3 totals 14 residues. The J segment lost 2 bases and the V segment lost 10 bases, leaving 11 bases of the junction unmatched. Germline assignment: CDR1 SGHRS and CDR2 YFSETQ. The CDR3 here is CASHGGTGTYEQYF. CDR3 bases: TGCGCCTCCCATGGTGGGACAGGTACCTACGAGCAGTACTTC.

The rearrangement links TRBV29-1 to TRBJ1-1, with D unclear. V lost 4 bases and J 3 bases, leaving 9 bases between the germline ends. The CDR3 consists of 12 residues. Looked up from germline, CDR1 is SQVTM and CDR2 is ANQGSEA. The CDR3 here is CSVVRGDTEAFF. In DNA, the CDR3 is TGCAGCGTTGTTCGCGGGGACACTGAAGCTTTCTTT.

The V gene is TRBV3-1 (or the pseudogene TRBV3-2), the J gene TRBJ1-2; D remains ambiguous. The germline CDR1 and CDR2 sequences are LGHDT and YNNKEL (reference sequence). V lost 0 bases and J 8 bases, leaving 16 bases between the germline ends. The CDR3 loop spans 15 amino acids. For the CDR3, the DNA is TGTGCCAGCAGCCAAGATATTGTCGGGGTACGAGGCTACACCTTC. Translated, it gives CASSQDIVGVRGYTF.

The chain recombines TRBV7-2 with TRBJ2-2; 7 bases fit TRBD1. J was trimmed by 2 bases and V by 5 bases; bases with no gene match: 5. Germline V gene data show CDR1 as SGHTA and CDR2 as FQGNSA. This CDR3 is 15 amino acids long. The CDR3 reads CASSLGTVNTGELFF. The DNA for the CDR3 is TGTGCCAGCAGCCTCGGGACAGTTAACACCGGGGAGCTGTTTTTT.

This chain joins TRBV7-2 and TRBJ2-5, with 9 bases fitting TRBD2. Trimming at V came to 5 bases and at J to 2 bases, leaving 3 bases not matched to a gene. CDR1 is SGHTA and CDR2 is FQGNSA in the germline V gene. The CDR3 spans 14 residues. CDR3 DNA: TGTGCCAGCAGCCACAGCGGGGGGCAAGAGACCCAGTACTTC. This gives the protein CASSHSGGQETQYF.

DNA of the CDR3: TGTGCCAGCAGTTTGGGCAGGGACACTGAAGCTTTCTTT. It specifies CASSLGRDTEAFF. This chain uses TRBV27 with TRBJ1-1, with a tentative D call TRBD1 (5 bases). The germline CDR1 and CDR2 sequences are MNHEY and SMNVEV (reference sequence). V gave up 3 bases and J gave up 3 bases, with 8 bases separating them. This CDR3 has 13 amino acids.

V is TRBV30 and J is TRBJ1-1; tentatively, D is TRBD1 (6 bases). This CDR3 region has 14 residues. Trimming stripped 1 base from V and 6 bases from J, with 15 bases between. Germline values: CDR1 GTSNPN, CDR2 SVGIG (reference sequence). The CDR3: CAWSEQGMGAEAFF. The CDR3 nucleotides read TGTGCCTGGAGTGAACAGGGAATGGGCGCTGAAGCTTTCTTT.

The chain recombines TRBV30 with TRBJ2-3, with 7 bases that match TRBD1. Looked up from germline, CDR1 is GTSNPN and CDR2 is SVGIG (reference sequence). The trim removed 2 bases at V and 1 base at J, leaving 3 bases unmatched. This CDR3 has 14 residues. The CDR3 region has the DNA TGTGCCTGGAGTCGAGGACAGGGCACAGATACGCAGTATTTT. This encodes CAWSRGQGTDTQYF.

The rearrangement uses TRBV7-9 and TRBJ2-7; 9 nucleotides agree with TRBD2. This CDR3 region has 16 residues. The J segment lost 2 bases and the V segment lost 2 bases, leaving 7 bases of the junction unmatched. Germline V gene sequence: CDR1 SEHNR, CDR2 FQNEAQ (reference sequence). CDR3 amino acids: CASSLTSSGEAYEQYF. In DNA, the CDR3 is TGTGCCAGCAGCTTAACCTCTAGCGGGGAGGCCTACGAGCAGTACTTC.

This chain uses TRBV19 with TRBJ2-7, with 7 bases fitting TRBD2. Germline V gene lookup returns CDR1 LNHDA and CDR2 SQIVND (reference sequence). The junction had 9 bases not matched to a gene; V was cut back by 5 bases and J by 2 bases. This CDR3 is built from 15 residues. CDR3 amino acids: CASSAGGGSAYEQYF. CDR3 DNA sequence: TGTGCCAGTAGTGCTGGGGGGGGATCGGCCTACGAGCAGTACTTC.

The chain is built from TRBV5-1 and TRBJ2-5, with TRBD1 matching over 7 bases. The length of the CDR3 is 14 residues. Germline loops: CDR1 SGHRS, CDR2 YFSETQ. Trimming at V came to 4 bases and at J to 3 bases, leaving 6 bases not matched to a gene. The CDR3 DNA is TGCGCCAGCAGCGGTGGGACAGCGAAAGAGACCCAGTACTTC. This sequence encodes CASSGGTAKETQYF.

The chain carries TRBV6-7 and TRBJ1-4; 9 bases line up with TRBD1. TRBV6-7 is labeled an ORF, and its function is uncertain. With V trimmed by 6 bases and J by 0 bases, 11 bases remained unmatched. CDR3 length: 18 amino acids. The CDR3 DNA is TGTGCCAGCAGAACAACGAGGGACAGGGAGACAACTAATGAAAAACTGTTTTTT. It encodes CASRTTRDRETTNEKLFF.

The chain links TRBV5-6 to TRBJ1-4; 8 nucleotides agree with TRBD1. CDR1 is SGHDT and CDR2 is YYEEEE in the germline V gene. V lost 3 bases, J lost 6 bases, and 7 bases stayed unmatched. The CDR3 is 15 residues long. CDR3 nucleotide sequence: TGTGCCAGCAGCTCCCCCGGACAGGGTTATGAAAAACTGTTTTTT. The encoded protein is CASSSPGQGYEKLFF.

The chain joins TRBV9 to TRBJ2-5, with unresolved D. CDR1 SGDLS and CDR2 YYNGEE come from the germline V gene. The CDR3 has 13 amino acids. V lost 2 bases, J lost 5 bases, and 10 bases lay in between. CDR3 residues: CASSVADVETQYF. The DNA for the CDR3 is TGTGCCAGCAGCGTGGCCGATGTGGAGACCCAGTACTTC.

This chain's CDR3 is CASIIWGQNLYNEQFF. The CDR3, as DNA: TGTGCCAGTATCATCTGGGGACAGAACCTTTACAATGAGCAGTTCTTC. The chain joins TRBV19 to TRBJ2-1, with 7 bases fitting TRBD1. V lost 7 bases, J lost 4 bases, and 13 bases stayed unmatched. This CDR3 is 16 amino acids long. CDR1 LNHDA and CDR2 SQIVND come from the germline V gene (reference sequence).

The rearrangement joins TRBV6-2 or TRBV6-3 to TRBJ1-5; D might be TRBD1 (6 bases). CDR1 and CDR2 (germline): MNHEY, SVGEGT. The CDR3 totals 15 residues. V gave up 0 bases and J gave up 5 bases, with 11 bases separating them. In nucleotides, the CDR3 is TGTGCCAGCAGTTACTCGGGGCAGGGGCATCAGCCCCAGCATTTT. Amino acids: CASSYSGQGHQPQHF.